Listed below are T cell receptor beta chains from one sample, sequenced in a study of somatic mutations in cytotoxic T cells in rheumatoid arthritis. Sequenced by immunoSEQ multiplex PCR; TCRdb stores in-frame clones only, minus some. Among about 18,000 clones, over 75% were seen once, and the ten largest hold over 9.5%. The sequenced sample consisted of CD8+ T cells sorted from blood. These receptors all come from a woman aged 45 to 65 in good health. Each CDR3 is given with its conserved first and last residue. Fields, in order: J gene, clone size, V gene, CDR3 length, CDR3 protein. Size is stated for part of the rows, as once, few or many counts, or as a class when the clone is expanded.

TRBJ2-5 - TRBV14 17 CASNQGWDKHSQETQYF
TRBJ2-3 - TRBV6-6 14 CASSLQGSTDTQYF
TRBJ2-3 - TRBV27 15 CASTSRDRGTDTQYF
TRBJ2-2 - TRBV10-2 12 CASMGGTGELFF
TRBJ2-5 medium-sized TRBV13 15 CASSPDRELQETQYF
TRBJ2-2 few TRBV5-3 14 CARSLTGATGELFF
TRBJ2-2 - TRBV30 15 CAWDGTSVNTGELFF
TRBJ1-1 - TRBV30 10 CAYGTAEAFF
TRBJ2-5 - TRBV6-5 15 CASTPTSGGEETQYF
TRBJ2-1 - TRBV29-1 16 CSVEISAGRSYNEQFF
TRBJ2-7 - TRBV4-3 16 CASSQDSGGGSYEQYF
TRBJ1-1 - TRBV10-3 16 CAISEERGQGNTEAFF
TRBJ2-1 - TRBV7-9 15 CASSLGQGAYNEQFF
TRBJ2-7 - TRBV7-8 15 CASSLGGGATYEQYF
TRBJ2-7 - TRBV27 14 CASSAGGMSYEQYF
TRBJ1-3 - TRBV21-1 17 CASSKVAGSRSGNTIYF
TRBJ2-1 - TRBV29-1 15 CSVGGTSGADNEQFF